This is a list of T cell receptor beta chains from one sample in a study of blood T cell repertoires in COVID-19. Libraries were prepared by immunoSEQ multiplex PCR; TCRdb keeps only in-frame clonotypes and omits some of them. In the table there are 150,000 to 200,000 clones, 86% of which are singletons. Sequenced: peripheral blood. These receptors came from a man aged 18 to 29 with acute or convalescent COVID-19. CDR3s include the opening cysteine and the closing phenylalanine or tryptophan.

>TRBJ1-1|TRBV2
CASTLGDIRTEAFF
>TRBJ1-4|TRBV2
CATSLATGSNEKLFF
>TRBJ2-1|TRBV6-5
CASSYIPREGNNEQFF
>TRBJ1-5|TRBV30
CAWTGPGHGNQPQHF
>TRBJ1-4|TRBV5-1
CASSHGQGGTNEKLFF
>TRBJ2-6|TRBV18
CASSPPSGGYSGANVLTF
>TRBJ1-4|TRBV3-1/TRBV3-2
CASSLTPGTENEKLFF
>TRBJ2-1|TRBV19
CASSILAGGANEQFF
>TRBJ1-4|TRBV28
CASSLAGGANEKLFF
>TRBJ1-2|TRBV2
CASSVYRAYGYTF
>TRBJ2-3|TRBV9
CASSVRDRTWMSTQYF
>TRBJ1-2|TRBV7-9
CASSLAGTGIDGYTF